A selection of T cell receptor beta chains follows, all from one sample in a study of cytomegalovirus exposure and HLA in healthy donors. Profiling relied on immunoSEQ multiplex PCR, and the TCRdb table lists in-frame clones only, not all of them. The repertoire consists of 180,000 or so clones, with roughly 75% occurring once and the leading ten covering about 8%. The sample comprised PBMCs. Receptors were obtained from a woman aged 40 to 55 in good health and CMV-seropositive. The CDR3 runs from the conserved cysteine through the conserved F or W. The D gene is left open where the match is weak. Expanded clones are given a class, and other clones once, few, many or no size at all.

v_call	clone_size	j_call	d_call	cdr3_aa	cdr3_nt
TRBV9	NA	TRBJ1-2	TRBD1	CASSADRGRLGETRYGYTF	TGTGCCAGCAGTGCGGACAGGGGGCGCCTGGGTGAAACCCGCTATGGCTACACCTTC
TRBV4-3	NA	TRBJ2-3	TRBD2	CASSPRLAGTDTQYF	TGCGCCAGCAGCCCCAGACTAGCGGGGACAGATACGCAGTATTTT
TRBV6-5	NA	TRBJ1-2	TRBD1	CASRPGQGTYGYTF	TGTGCCAGCAGGCCCGGACAGGGGACCTATGGCTACACCTTC
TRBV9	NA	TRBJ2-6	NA	CASSGRDTGANVLTF	TGTGCCAGCAGCGGCCGGGACACTGGGGCCAACGTCCTGACTTTC
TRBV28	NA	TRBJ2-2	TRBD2	CASVRSGDTGELFF	TGTGCCAGCGTACGAAGCGGGGACACCGGGGAGCTGTTTTTT
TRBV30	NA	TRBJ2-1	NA	CAWSHPGLSYNEQFF	TGTGCCTGGAGTCATCCGGGACTTTCCTACAATGAGCAGTTCTTC
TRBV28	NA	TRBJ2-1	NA	CASSFLTGGNEQFF	TGTGCCAGCAGTTTTCTTACTGGGGGGAATGAGCAGTTCTTC
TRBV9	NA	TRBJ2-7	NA	CASSVSQDYIYEQYF	TGTGCCAGCAGCGTCAGCCAGGATTACATTTACGAGCAGTACTTC
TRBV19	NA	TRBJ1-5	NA	CASTRVGRISNQPQHF	TGTGCCAGTACGAGGGTCGGGCGGATTAGCAATCAGCCCCAGCATTTT
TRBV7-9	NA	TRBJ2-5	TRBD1	CASSLGTGAHQETQYF	TGTGCCAGCAGCTTAGGGACAGGGGCGCACCAAGAGACCCAGTACTTC
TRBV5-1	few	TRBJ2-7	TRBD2	CASSPTPTSDYEQYF	TGCGCCAGCAGCCCCACCCCAACTAGCGACTACGAGCAGTACTTC
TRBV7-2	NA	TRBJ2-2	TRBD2	CASSLGTSGVGELFF	TGTGCCAGCAGCTTAGGGACTAGCGGTGTCGGGGAGCTGTTTTTT
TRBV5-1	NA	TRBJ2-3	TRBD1	CASSLEGQVYTDTQYF	TGCGCCAGCAGCTTGGAAGGACAGGTATACACAGATACGCAGTATTTT
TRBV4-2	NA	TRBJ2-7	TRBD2	CASSPWTSGTYEQYF	TGTGCCAGCAGCCCCTGGACTAGCGGGACCTACGAGCAGTACTTC
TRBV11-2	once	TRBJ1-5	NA	CASSLQGGQPQHF	TGTGCCAGCAGCCTCCAGGGTGGACAGCCCCAGCATTTT
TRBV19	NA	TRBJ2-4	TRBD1	CATRGTGVNIQYF	TGTGCCACCAGGGGGACAGGAGTGAACATTCAGTACTTC
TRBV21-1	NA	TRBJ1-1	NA	CASNSGVRTEAFF	TGTGCCAGCAATTCAGGGGTTCGAACTGAAGCTTTCTTT
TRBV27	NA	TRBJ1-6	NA	CASSMERTISPLHF	TGTGCCAGCAGTATGGAGCGCACGATTTCACCCCTCCACTTT
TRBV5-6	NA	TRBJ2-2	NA	CASHLLSGTFTGELFF	TGTGCCAGTCACTTGTTATCGGGAACATTTACCGGGGAGCTGTTTTTT
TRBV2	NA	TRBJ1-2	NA	CASQGRVYGYTF	TGTGCCAGCCAGGGGAGGGTCTATGGCTACACCTTC
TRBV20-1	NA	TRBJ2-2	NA	CSAARAGELFF	TGCAGTGCTGCCCGGGCCGGGGAGCTGTTTTTT
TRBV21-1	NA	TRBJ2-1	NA	CASSKDQRAPAVNEQFF	TGTGCCAGCAGCAAAGACCAGCGGGCACCGGCGGTCAATGAGCAGTTCTTC
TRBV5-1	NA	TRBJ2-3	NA	CASSKTSSGADTQYF	TGCGCCAGCAGCAAGACTAGTTCGGGGGCAGATACGCAGTATTTT
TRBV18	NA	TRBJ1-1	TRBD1	CASSPGTGGAMNTEAFF	TGTGCCAGCTCACCGGGGACAGGGGGCGCCATGAACACTGAAGCTTTCTTT
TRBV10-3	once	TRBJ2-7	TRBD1	CAISSGQGLSYEQYF	TGTGCCATCAGTTCAGGACAGGGCCTCTCCTACGAGCAGTACTTC
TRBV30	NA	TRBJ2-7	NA	CAWRLLRGRYEQYF	TGTGCCTGGAGGCTTCTCAGGGGAAGGTACGAGCAGTACTTC
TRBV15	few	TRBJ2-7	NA	CATKEGALLDEQYF	TGTGCCACCAAGGAGGGGGCGCTTCTTGACGAGCAGTACTTC
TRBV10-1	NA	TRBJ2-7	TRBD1	CASSESPGQGYEQYF	TGCGCCAGCAGTGAGTCGCCGGGACAGGGGTACGAGCAGTACTTC
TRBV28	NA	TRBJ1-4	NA	CASTRTPEKLFF	TGTGCCAGCACCAGGACTCCCGAAAAACTGTTTTTT
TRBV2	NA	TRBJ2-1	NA	CASSYNERFF	TGTGCCAGTTCCTACAATGAGCGGTTCTTC
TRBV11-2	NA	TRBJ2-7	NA	CASSSRRGEQYF	TGTGCCAGCAGCTCTCGGAGGGGCGAGCAGTACTTC
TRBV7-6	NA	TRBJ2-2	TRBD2	CASSPRLAGDGELFF	TGTGCCAGCAGCCCTCGACTAGCGGGAGACGGGGAGCTGTTTTTT
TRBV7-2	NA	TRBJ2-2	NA	CASSPPRLGNTGELFF	TGTGCCAGCAGCCCCCCCCGCCTAGGGAACACCGGGGAGCTGTTTTTT
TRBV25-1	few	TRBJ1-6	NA	CASRPAGNSPLHF	TGTGCCAGCAGGCCCGCGGGGAATTCACCCCTCCACTTT
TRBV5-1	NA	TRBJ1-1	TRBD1	CASSPRTGANTEAFF	TGCGCCAGCAGCCCCCGGACAGGGGCTAACACTGAAGCTTTCTTT
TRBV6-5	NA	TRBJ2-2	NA	CASSYPRGGTGELFF	TGTGCCAGCAGTTACCCCAGGGGCGGGACCGGGGAGCTGTTTTTT
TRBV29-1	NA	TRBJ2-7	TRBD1	CSGTTGTGGASGYEQYF	TGCAGCGGGACAACCGGGACAGGGGGCGCCTCGGGCTACGAGCAGTACTTC
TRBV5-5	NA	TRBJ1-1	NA	CASSLWTSAEAFF	TGTGCCAGCAGCTTGTGGACAAGTGCTGAAGCTTTCTTT
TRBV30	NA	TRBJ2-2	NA	CACPISGTYTGELFF	TGTGCCTGCCCCATTAGCGGAACTTACACCGGGGAGCTGTTTTTT
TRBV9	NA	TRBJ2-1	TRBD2	CASSVEVAGFYNEQFF	TGTGCCAGCAGCGTAGAGGTAGCGGGGTTCTACAATGAGCAGTTCTTC
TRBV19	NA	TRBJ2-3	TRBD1	CASSGDRADTQYF	TGTGCCAGTAGTGGGGACAGGGCTGATACGCAGTATTTT
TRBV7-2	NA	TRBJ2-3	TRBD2	CASSSIGAGGGNTQYF	TGTGCCAGCAGCTCCATAGGGGCGGGAGGGGGGAATACGCAGTATTTT
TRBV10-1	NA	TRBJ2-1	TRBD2	CASSEGASGSGYEQFF	TGCGCCAGCAGTGAGGGGGCTAGCGGGAGTGGGTATGAGCAGTTCTTC
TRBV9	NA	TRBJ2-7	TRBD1	CASSVDAPAQGVPYEQYF	TGTGCCAGCAGCGTAGATGCCCCCGCACAGGGGGTCCCCTACGAGCAGTACTTC
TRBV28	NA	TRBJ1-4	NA	CASSPFLVRVGTNEKLFF	TGTGCCAGCAGTCCTTTTCTTGTCAGGGTAGGCACTAATGAAAAACTGTTTTTT
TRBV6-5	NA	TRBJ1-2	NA	CASGFQGKHYGYTF	TGTGCCAGCGGTTTCCAGGGGAAACACTATGGCTACACCTTC
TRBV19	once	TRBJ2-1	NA	CASSIAGGFSYNEQFF	TGTGCCAGTAGTATAGCTGGCGGCTTCTCCTACAATGAGCAGTTCTTC
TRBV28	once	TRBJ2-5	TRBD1	CASRRGQGGETQYF	TGTGCCAGCAGAAGAGGACAGGGAGGAGAGACCCAGTACTTC
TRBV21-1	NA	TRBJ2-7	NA	CASYRQGLAVYEQYF	TGTGCCAGCTACCGCCAGGGACTAGCGGTCTACGAGCAGTACTTC
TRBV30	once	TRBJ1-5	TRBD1	CAWSGGDSGQPQHF	TGTGCCTGGAGTGGAGGGGACAGCGGTCAGCCCCAGCATTTT